These T cell receptor beta chains were read from a single sample in a study of T cell responses to AZD1222 COVID-19 vaccine. The assay was immunoSEQ multiplex PCR, and TCRdb's table has in-frame clones only and misses some. The data show approximately 170,000 clones, with 92% seen just once and around 1% held by the top ten. This material consisted of peripheral blood, taken 28 days after the second AZD1222 dose. Source of these receptors: an adult who received the AZD1222 COVID-19 vaccine. Each CDR3 is given with its conserved first and last residue.

TRBJ2-5 | TRBV28 | CASSLVSLETQYF
TRBJ2-3 | TRBV5-8 | CASSSDPTGALPGTDTQYF
TRBJ1-3 | TRBV5-1 | CASSLGAGGNTIYF
TRBJ1-2 | TRBV5-5 | CASSSGTGGLGYTF
TRBJ1-2 | TRBV5-4 | CASSPGPLNYGYTF
TRBJ2-3 | TRBV2 | CASSRLAGGQGDTQYF
TRBJ2-3 | TRBV5-1 | CASSTGTTDTQYF
TRBJ1-4 | TRBV12-3/TRBV12-4 | CASSFALNPKLFF
TRBJ2-7 | TRBV7-2 | CASSRGTKGLYEQYF
TRBJ1-5 | TRBV5-4 | CASSFQGAGGFNQPQHF
TRBJ1-4 | TRBV7-9 | CASTVDRGNEKLFF
TRBJ1-1 | TRBV2 | CASASRRTGSEAFF
TRBJ1-1 | TRBV10-3 | CAIADRRTEAFF
TRBJ2-5 | TRBV5-1 | CASSFLAAFQETQYF
TRBJ1-5 | TRBV27 | CASTRNREEAIAGQPQHF
TRBJ1-2 | TRBV15 | CARTAGAYGYTF
TRBJ1-1 | TRBV6-1 | CASSEGRGMNTEAFF
TRBJ1-4 | TRBV6-5 | CASSYGGNDEKLFF
TRBJ1-3 | TRBV13 | CASSLGLGKRAGNTIYF
TRBJ2-2 | TRBV6-5 | CASSYTSRGNTGELFF
TRBJ1-2 | TRBV5-1 | CASSLEQGYGYTF
TRBJ1-2 | TRBV10-3 | CAINPTGSYGYTF
TRBJ2-1 | TRBV2 | CASRLRSGGADNEQFF
TRBJ2-1 | TRBV4-1 | CASSQDYRGLAGRNEQFF
TRBJ1-4 | TRBV2 | CASSRPASNEKLFF
TRBJ2-7 | TRBV3-1/TRBV3-2 | CASSHWGREQYF
TRBJ1-5 | TRBV19 | CASSIAGRGQPQHF
TRBJ2-3 | TRBV15 | CATSRGGAAPTDTQYF
TRBJ2-7 | TRBV5-1 | CASSLGLPYEQYF
TRBJ1-2 | TRBV19 | CASSPTRGTGEGYTF
TRBJ2-1 | TRBV5-5 | CASSLGAAGSYNEQFF
TRBJ1-6 | TRBV6-5 | CASSYMGQGLSPLHF
TRBJ1-2 | TRBV5-1 | CASSTAGGEEGYTF
TRBJ1-3 | TRBV4-1 | CASSRQGDRDTIYF
TRBJ2-7 | TRBV27 | CASSSTRGAYEQYF
TRBJ1-1 | TRBV27 | CASSLSLGLVAFF
TRBJ1-6 | TRBV5-1 | CASSLEAGASPLHF
TRBJ2-7 | TRBV5-1 | CARRVSYEQYF
TRBJ1-6 | TRBV27 | CASSLSGVYNSPLHF
TRBJ1-1 | TRBV6-6 | CASSYSGGKPEAFF
TRBJ1-2 | TRBV14 | CASSQDASVGYGYTF
TRBJ1-5 | TRBV5-5 | CASSLSREREPQHF
TRBJ2-7 | TRBV7-9 | CASSPSYEQYF